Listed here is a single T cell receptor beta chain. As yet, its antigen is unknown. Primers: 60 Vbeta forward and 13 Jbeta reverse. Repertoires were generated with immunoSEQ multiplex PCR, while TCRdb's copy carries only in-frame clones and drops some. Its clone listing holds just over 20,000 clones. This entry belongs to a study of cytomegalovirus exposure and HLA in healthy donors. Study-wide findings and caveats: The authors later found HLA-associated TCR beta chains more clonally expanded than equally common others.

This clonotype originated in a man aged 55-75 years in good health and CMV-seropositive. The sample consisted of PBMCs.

The CDR3 bases are TGTGCCAGCTCATTCGGACAGGGAGGTGGCTACACCTTC. It yields the protein CASSFGQGGGYTF. The chain combines TRBV18 with TRBJ1-2; TRBD1 matches 8 bases. CDR3 length: 13 residues. Trimming took 5 bases from V and 7 from J; bases not matched to a gene: 6. CDR1 is KGHSH, CDR2 LQKENI, per germline.